This TCR beta chain came from a study of lymphopenia after photon versus proton radiotherapy (dated by TCRdb to between 2019 and 2020). Study-wide context: Photon and proton radiation therapy were compared by the study for their immunological effects in patients with gastrointestinal tumors who developed high-grade lymphopenia. The goal of the study was to characterize the differences between the two radiation modalities in how they affect the immune system. The cohort included 15 to 20 patients with gastrointestinal tumors who developed lymphopenia after receiving either photon or proton therapy.

The paper as a whole reports these results and caveats: The survival association was examined only in patients who died, and the authors described better survival with proton therapy as a possibility, not as a demonstrated result. During treatment, patients who received proton therapy stayed relatively stable, whereas patients who received photon therapy lost naive T cells and TCR diversity and gained effector/memory populations. After the lymphocyte count nadir, repertoires from photon-treated patients showed oligoclonal expansion, particularly of CD8+ Temra cells, and this expansion drove the decline in diversity. Across the cohort, an inverse correlation was found between a larger post-nadir drop in TCR diversity and overall survival time among patients who died.

This clone was seen more than once but under ten times. This clone's antigen is unknown. No much larger clonotype is one base removed from it; base qualities were not supplied. The CDR3 measures 13 amino acids from cysteine to phenylalanine. Here the CDR3 DNA is all that survives: 39 bases in frame from base 1. Reading the germline V gene gives CDR1 SNHLY and CDR2 FYNNEI. The germline V and J ends show losses of 11 bases and 8 bases respectively, and no gene match explains 10 bases of the junction. Library creation used the immunoSEQ multiplex PCR assay. T cell repertoires were profiled with deep sequencing of rearranged TCR beta loci together with multiparametric flow cytometry. TCRdb carries this immuneACCESS record with in-frame sequences only. Its versions omit some clonotypes, under half of them owing to an unresolved V gene in the studies checked, with the rest unexplained. The sample contains approximately 150,000 clones, about 88% of them found a single time. The ten most abundant clones make up about 4.7% of the sample.

The TCR sequence derives from a man aged 45-60 years with gastric cancer. Sequencing used peripheral blood, obtained from a patient treated with photon-based radiotherapy. Recombination linked TRBV2 to TRBJ2-1, with 9 bases matching TRBD2. The nucleotide sequence is given as TGTGCCGGCGGTAGCGGGAGCGGGTATGAGCAGTTCTTC. It codes for CAGGSGSGYEQFF.